This T cell receptor beta chain was sequenced in a study of T cells in Graves' hyperthyroidism and ophthalmopathy. This clonotype was counted at least ten times. Using RNA transcripts as the source, TCR beta CDR3 regions were amplified. With the HTBI primer set, the TCR CDR3 went through a first round of RT-PCR. TCRdb itself ran the multiplex PCR reads through MiXCR, one entry per CDR3 protein. The sample holds a few hundred thousand distinct CDR3 sequences, about a fifth seen once. The CDR3 consists of 14 residues. Germline V gives CDR1 SEHNR, CDR2 FQNEAQ (reference sequence). V dropped 5 bases and J dropped 3; count of bases not matched to a gene: 6. The source of the PBMCs was 9.5 to 10 ml of fresh peripheral blood.

This clonotype originated in a man aged 18 to 35 with Graves' ophthalmopathy. Source material: blood. V usage is TRBV7-9 and J usage is TRBJ2-7; 8 positions match TRBD1. CDR3 residues: CASSQGQAVYEQYF. The CDR3 nucleotides are TGTGCCAGCAGCCAGGGACAGGCGGTCTACGAGCAGTACTTC.